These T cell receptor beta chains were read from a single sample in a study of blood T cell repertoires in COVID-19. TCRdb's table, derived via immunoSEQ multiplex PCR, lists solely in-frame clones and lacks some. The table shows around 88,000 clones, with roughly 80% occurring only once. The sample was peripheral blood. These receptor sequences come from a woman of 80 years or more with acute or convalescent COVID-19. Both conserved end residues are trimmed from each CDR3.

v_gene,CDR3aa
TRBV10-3,AISDRVNTEAF
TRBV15,ATSRDRVLETQY
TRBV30,AWSVHQGARNGYT
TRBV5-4,ASSLPGQGSYEQY
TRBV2,ASTPRGVAEAF
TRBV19,ASSPGGTGNTIY
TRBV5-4,ASSLSGSQPQH
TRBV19,AATGPHTGELF
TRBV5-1,ASSPQLAKNIQY
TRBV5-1,ASSRGTLNTEAF
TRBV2,ASSLQGAPYGYT
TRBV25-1,ASSGQGMGTNEKLF
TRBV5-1,ASSFDTNYGYT
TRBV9,ASSVALQQTDTQY
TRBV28,ASSSQGGRPGELF
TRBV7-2,ATGEKETQY
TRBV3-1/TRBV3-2,ASSQDRGVNSEKLF
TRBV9,ASSPRSPRHDEQF
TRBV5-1,ASSLVAGSSTDTQY
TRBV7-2,ASSLAGTGSGSPLH
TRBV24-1,ATSEGGGGNQPQH
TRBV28,ASSFSRVVGNTIY